This is a list of T cell receptor beta chains from one sample in a study of liver allograft versus peripheral blood T cells. MiXCR, run by TCRdb on the reads, gives a single entry per CDR3 protein. The sample consists of about 16,000 distinct CDR3 sequences, roughly a fifth of them appearing once. The receptor set was obtained from a human patient who had a liver transplant. A share of the T cells may be of graft donor origin. Each CDR3 is given without its conserved first and last residue.

CDR3 protein	J gene	V gene
AIGQGPTDTQY	TRBJ2-3	TRBV10-3
ASSRRGGGSSYEQY	TRBJ2-7	TRBV7-2
ASSLGRGLTDNTEAF	TRBJ1-1	TRBV5-4
SVAHGTGNQPQH	TRBJ1-5	TRBV29-1
SAPGLVNSDTQY	TRBJ2-3	TRBV20-1
ASRSPARNTEAF	TRBJ1-1	TRBV19
ASSLQPRGVGGATGELF	TRBJ2-2	TRBV27
ASSPDSSRQPQH	TRBJ1-5	TRBV14
ASSPRPSYEQY	TRBJ2-7	TRBV27
ASSSRELSPLH	TRBJ1-6	TRBV7-9
ASSLFGSPNEKLF	TRBJ1-4	TRBV5-6
AWSGSWRSASTDTQY	TRBJ2-3	TRBV30
ASLGTGTYEQY	TRBJ2-7	TRBV28
ASSPGIAGGETQY	TRBJ2-5	TRBV18
ASSPSVNTGELF	TRBJ2-2	TRBV9
ASSARDSVYGYT	TRBJ1-2	TRBV19
ASSASRGGQPQH	TRBJ1-5	TRBV19
ASSAEANQPQH	TRBJ1-5	TRBV7-2
AIMESASTDTQY	TRBJ2-3	TRBV10-3
ASSVGPKVAKNIQY	TRBJ2-4	TRBV9
ASSITFGGQGFSEAF	TRBJ1-1	TRBV19
ASSSPIRTGLDTQY	TRBJ2-3	TRBV6-5
ASSYSRLAVSYEQY	TRBJ2-7	TRBV6-5
AGEGARRGLN	TRBJ1-2	TRBV7-9
ASSSTLGRGRNEQF	TRBJ2-1	TRBV6-2/TRBV6-3
ASSLSALWGSTDTQY	TRBJ2-3	TRBV12-3/TRBV12-4
ATSRDRTSYEQY	TRBJ2-7	TRBV15
ATSRAGAGWEGYT	TRBJ1-2	TRBV15